These 25 T cell receptor beta chains were all obtained from the same sample, sequenced in a study of T cells after yellow fever vaccination (dated by TCRdb to about 2019). Library prep was done by 5' RACE. The instrument was an Illumina NovaSeq 6000. Starting from the raw public reads, TCRdb applied fastp trimming at Q25, assembled clones with MiXCR and retained in-frame beta chains. Entries are consolidated by CDR3 protein sequence, retaining the most common genes and DNA. Present in this sample are 250,000 to 400,000 distinct CDR3 sequences, 4.1% of which were seen just once. The biggest ten clones account for 20% to 25% of the sample. Read against the paper, the sample's treatment or condition label means: live attenuated yellow fever vaccine strain. The sample in question was PBMCs, obtained 5 days after the yellow fever booster vaccination. These receptors all come from a man younger than 35 who received the YFV17D yellow fever vaccine.

The rearrangement joins TRBV5-4 to TRBJ2-3; D unclear. The V gene lost 4 bases and the J gene lost 2 bases, with 8 bases spanning the gap. CDR1 and CDR2 from the germline V gene are SGHNT and YYREEE (reference sequence). The CDR3 runs to 13 residues. The CDR3 reads CASSRRATDTQYF. CDR3 sequence (DNA): TGTGCCAGCAGCCGCCGGGCCACAGATACGCAGTATTTT.

This sequence joins TRBV12-5 and TRBJ2-5; D uncertain. Per the germline V gene, CDR1 is LGHNT and CDR2 is FRNRAP. The CDR3 spans 14 residues. V was cut by 5 bases and J by 2 bases, with 12 bases left in between. The CDR3 here is CASGHGRIQETQYF. The CDR3, as DNA: TGTGCTAGTGGTCACGGACGGATACAAGAGACCCAGTACTTC.

There are many counts of this clonotype. The chain has TRBV5-1 and TRBJ2-5; 10 bases are a match to TRBD1. Germline V CDR1 and CDR2: SGHRS, YFSETQ. This CDR3 is built from 18 residues. V lost 1 base, J lost 4 bases, and 13 bases stayed unmatched. The CDR3 protein is CASSLTRPGQGNSETQYF. The CDR3 nucleotides are TGCGCCAGCAGCTTGACACGACCGGGACAGGGGAACTCAGAGACCCAGTACTTC.

This clonotype was seen at least ten times. The chain is built from TRBV7-2 and TRBJ2-7; D is unresolved. The V and J ends lost 4 bases and 1 base respectively, with 8 bases between them. This CDR3 region has 13 residues. CDR1 SGHTA and CDR2 FQGNSA come from the germline V gene. The CDR3 coding sequence is TGTGCCAGCAGCTCGGACGGATCCTACGAGCAGTACGTC. Translating gives CASSSDGSYEQYV.

This clonotype has only a few counts. The chain combines TRBV4-2 with TRBJ1-5; maybe TRBD1 (5 bases). There are 15 residues in the CDR3. The V end was cut by 5 bases, the J end by 3 bases, with 14 bases between. The germline gives CDR1 LGHNA, CDR2 YNFKEQ. CDR3 sequence: CASSGGSSLNQPQHF. The CDR3 bases are TGTGCCAGCAGCGGGGGTTCCTCTCTCAATCAGCCCCAGCATTTT.

This clonotype turned up a few times. The CDR3 sequence: CASSQEFGDGYTF. The CDR3 DNA is TGCGCCAGCAGCCAAGAATTCGGGGATGGCTACACCTTC. The rearrangement joins TRBV4-3 to TRBJ1-2, with D hard to call. The CDR3 extends over 13 amino acids. Between the trimmed V and J ends, which lost 0 bases and 6 bases, there was a span of 8 bases. The germline gives CDR1 LGHNA, CDR2 YSLEER.

The chain couples TRBV12-3 or TRBV12-4 to TRBJ2-5, with 11 bases aligning to TRBD1. With 5 bases clipped from V and 5 bases from J, the junction kept 10 bases outside the gene matches. The CDR3 has 16 amino acids. CDR3 sequence (DNA): TGTGCCAGCAGTACTAGCGGACAGGGGGCGGGTGAGACCCAGTACTTC. It is translated as CASSTSGQGAGETQYF.

This clonotype was recorded many times. This chain joins TRBV6-5 and TRBJ2-4, with 8 nucleotides matching TRBD1. The CDR3 spans 15 residues. V dropped 4 bases and J dropped 3; count of bases not matched to a gene: 5. The germline gives CDR1 MNHEY, CDR2 SVGAGI. CDR3 bases: TGTGCCAGCAGTTCACCAACAGGGGGCAAAAACATTCAGTACTTC. As protein: CASSSPTGGKNIQYF.

This clonotype was observed a few times. The chain is built from TRBV6-6 and TRBJ2-2; 9 bases are shared with TRBD1. CDR3 length: 17 residues. Germline CDR1 and CDR2: MNHNY and SVGAGI (reference sequence). V was pared by 0 bases and J by 4 bases, with 6 bases of the junction left unmatched. The CDR3, as DNA: TGTGCCAGCAGTTACTCCGGACAGGGGAGCGGCACCGGGGAGCTGTTTTTT. It codes for CASSYSGQGSGTGELFF.

This clonotype showed up just a few times. The chain combines TRBV12-3 or TRBV12-4 with TRBJ2-2; 9 nucleotides line up with TRBD1. The V and J ends lost 1 base and 8 bases, in that order; junction bases with no gene match: 8. The length of the CDR3 is 16 residues. The CDR3 sequence: CASSLEQGAKFGELFF. Written as DNA, the CDR3 is TGTGCCAGCAGTTTAGAACAGGGGGCGAAGTTTGGGGAGCTGTTTTTT.

For this clonotype: It may be a read error: a sequence one base away is much more abundant. This chain links TRBV6-5 with TRBJ2-3; D is unclear. The germline V gene encodes CDR1 MNHEY and CDR2 SVGAGI. CDR3 length equals 14 residues. V shed 4 bases and J shed 7 bases, with 15 bases lying between them. Here the CDR3 DNA reads TGTGCCAGCAGTTCTCTCTTGGACGGATATACGCAGTATTTT. Protein product: CASSSLLDGYTQYF.

This clonotype has ten or more counts. J is TRBJ2-3 and V is TRBV5-1, with 15 bases aligning to TRBD2. Germline assignment: CDR1 SGHRS and CDR2 YFSETQ. The CDR3 runs 17 residues. V trimming: 4 bases; J trimming: 3 bases; junction bases outside the gene matches: 6. The DNA of the CDR3 is TGCGCCAGCAGCCCTGGAGGACTAGCGGGGGGGACAGATACGCAGTATTTT. This encodes CASSPGGLAGGTDTQYF.

This clonotype was recorded many times. This chain uses TRBV7-2 with TRBJ1-1, with a possible D match to TRBD1 (5 bases). Trimming cost V 3 bases and J 11 bases, with 13 bases left between them. Germline V gene data show CDR1 as SGHTA and CDR2 as FQGNSA. The CDR3 is 12 amino acids. CDR3 protein: CASSLDGAGAFF. The CDR3 nucleotides are TGTGCCAGCAGCTTGGACGGGGCAGGGGCTTTCTTT.

The chain couples TRBV5-1 to TRBJ2-1; D unresolved. V dropped 9 bases and J dropped 5 bases, with 21 bases sitting between them. CDR3 length: 15 amino acids. Germline V gene lookup returns CDR1 SGHRS and CDR2 YFSETQ. Written as DNA, the CDR3 is TGCGCCACTCGTACCGGGCCCCAGCTTCACAATGAGCAGTTCTTC. It specifies CATRTGPQLHNEQFF.

The chain employs TRBV7-9 and TRBJ2-3, with D maybe TRBD2 (6 bases). The CDR3 consists of 14 residues. Trimming pared 3 bases from V and 3 bases from J, leaving 10 bases between. Per the germline V gene, CDR1 is SEHNR and CDR2 is FQNEAQ (reference sequence). CDR3 nucleotides: TGTGCCAGCAGCTTCAATAGCGGTACAGATACGCAGTATTTT. Amino acids: CASSFNSGTDTQYF. The full variable domain, with the rest looked up from reference TRBV7-9 and TRBJ2-3, is DTGVSQNPRHKITKRGQNVTFRCDPISEHNRLYWYRQTLGQGPEFLTYFQNEAQLEKSRLLSDRFSAERPKGSFSTLEIQRTEQGDSAMYLCASSFNSGTDTQYFGPGTRLTVL.

This clonotype was observed many times. The rearrangement joins TRBV4-3 to TRBJ2-1, with D maybe TRBD2 (5 bases). Germline V gene lookup returns CDR1 LGHNA and CDR2 YSLEER. Trimming stripped 3 bases from V and 9 bases from J, with 12 bases between. CDR3 size: 13 residues. CDR3 DNA: TGCGCCAGCAGCCATAGTAAGGCGGGTGAGCAGTTCTTC. Its translation is CASSHSKAGEQFF.

In its sample, this clonotype was seen many times. DNA of the CDR3: TGTGCCAGCAGCGCTAACTATGGCTACACCTTC. Translating gives CASSANYGYTF. The V and J genes are TRBV9 and TRBJ1-2, with D unresolved. The V and J ends lost 3 bases and 0 bases respectively, with 0 bases between them. The CDR3 is 11 residues long. Germline V gene lookup returns CDR1 SGDLS and CDR2 YYNGEE.

The chain has TRBV12-3 or TRBV12-4 and TRBJ1-2; 10 bases align to TRBD1. J lost 4 bases, V lost 4 bases, and 6 bases had no gene match. The CDR3 consists of 15 residues. In nucleotides, the CDR3 is TGTGCCAGCAGTTCCTCGGGACAGGGGATCTATGGCTACACCTTC. Amino acid sequence: CASSSSGQGIYGYTF.

This clonotype was detected many times. The chain recombines TRBV5-1 with TRBJ1-2; 7 bases are a match to TRBD1. This CDR3 spans 14 amino acids. Germline trimming cut 3 bases from V and 3 bases from J; bases unmatched to any gene: 5. Germline V CDR1 and CDR2: SGHRS, YFSETQ. CDR3 DNA sequence: TGCGCCAGCAGCTCAGGACAGGACCACTATGGCTACACCTTC. Amino acid sequence: CASSSGQDHYGYTF.

This chain links TRBV6-2 or TRBV6-3 with TRBJ1-5; D is ambiguous. CDR3 size: 14 residues. Germline V gene sequence: CDR1 MNHEY, CDR2 SVGEGT. The ends were cut back, 5 bases at V and 3 bases at J, with 11 bases in the middle. CDR3 sequence (DNA): TGTGCCAGCAGTGTGGACGGATACAATCAGCCCCAGCATTTT. Translation: CASSVDGYNQPQHF.

This clonotype appeared a few times. The chain couples TRBV12-3 or TRBV12-4 to TRBJ2-5; 7 positions agree with TRBD1. The CDR3 spans 14 residues. With V trimmed by 5 bases and J by 3 bases, 6 bases remained unmatched. As DNA, the CDR3 is TGTGCCAGCAGTCCACAGACAGGGAAAGAGACCCAGTACTTC. It translates to CASSPQTGKETQYF.

The V gene is TRBV5-1, the J gene TRBJ1-1, with D possibly TRBD1 on 5 matching bases. Trimming shortened V by 3 bases and J by 7 bases, and 10 bases separated the two germline ends. The CDR3 runs to 12 residues. Per germline, CDR1 SGHRS and CDR2 YFSETQ. The CDR3 is CASSSQAGEAFF. DNA of the CDR3: TGCGCCAGCAGCTCACAGGCTGGTGAAGCTTTCTTT.

This clonotype occurred a few times. The rearrangement joins TRBV4-1 to TRBJ1-3; D unresolved. The CDR3 has 15 amino acids. V lost 3 bases, J lost 0 bases, and 9 bases lay in between. Germline CDR1 and CDR2: MGHRA and YSYEKL. The DNA of the CDR3 is TGCGCCAGCAGCCACAGGATTATCTCTGGAAACACCATATATTTT. As protein: CASSHRIISGNTIYF.

The chain combines TRBV9 with TRBJ2-4; tentatively, D is TRBD1 (6 bases). The V and J ends lost 1 base and 4 bases respectively, with 12 bases between them. The CDR3 covers 15 residues. CDR1 is SGDLS and CDR2 is YYNGEE in the germline V gene. CDR3 nucleotide sequence: TGTGCCAGCAGCGTATGGGGGCAGGGAAAAAACATTCAGTACTTC. Translation: CASSVWGQGKNIQYF. Based on the CDR3 plus reference TRBV9 and TRBJ2-4, the full variable domain is DSGVTQTPKHLITATGQRVTLRCSPRSGDLSVYWYQQSLDQGLQFLIQYYNGEERAKGNILERFSAQQFPDLHSELNLSSLELGDSALYFCASSVWGQGKNIQYFGAGTRLSVL.

The chain couples TRBV4-1 to TRBJ2-2; 8 bases fit TRBD2. The germline V gene has CDR1 MGHRA and CDR2 YSYEKL. V was clipped by 0 bases and J by 5 bases; unmatched bases: 11. The CDR3 has 18 amino acids. The CDR3 nucleotides are TGCGCCAGCAGCCAAGATCTTTTTAGCGGGGTGGGAACCGGGGAGCTGTTTTTT. Residues: CASSQDLFSGVGTGELFF.